One sample yielded the 24 T cell receptor beta chains listed below, sequenced in a study of identical twins. One entry per CDR3 protein results from TCRdb running MiXCR on the 5' RACE reads. Of 510,000 or so distinct CDR3 sequences listed, 13% to 15% are singletons. These data also formed part of another study, on yellow fever vaccine responses in identical twins.

The sequencing input was CD4+ T cells sorted from blood. The receptor set was obtained from a woman between 18 and 30 years old in good health.

V and J are TRBV5-1 and TRBJ2-3, with TRBD1 matching over 10 bases. The germline CDR1 and CDR2 sequences are SGHRS and YFSETQ. V was pared by 0 bases and J by 1 base, with 5 bases of the junction left unmatched. This CDR3 spans 17 amino acids. The CDR3 sequence is CASSLADRGRGTDTQYF. The CDR3 DNA sequence: TGCGCCAGCAGCTTGGCCGACAGGGGGCGAGGCACAGATACGCAGTATTTT.

The chain joins TRBV21-1 to TRBJ2-7; the D call of TRBD1 is as the table states it, not checked on the DNA. TRBV21-1 has pseudogene status. CDR3 length: 17 amino acids. CDR3 in DNA: TGTGCCAGCAGCAAAGTAAAAGGACAGGCAGTGTCCTACGAGCAGTACGTC. Translation: CASSKVKGQAVSYEQYV.

The V call is TRBV5-6, the J call TRBJ2-7; D might be TRBD1 or TRBD2, each matching 5 bases. This CDR3 contains 14 residues. The germline gives CDR1 SGHDT, CDR2 YYEEEE. V was trimmed by 3 bases and J by 1 base, leaving 11 bases between them. CDR3 protein: CASSSGATSYEQYF. The CDR3 DNA reads TGTGCCAGCAGCTCCGGGGCGACATCCTACGAGCAGTACTTC.

The rearrangement uses TRBV24-1 and TRBJ2-1; 9 bases agree with TRBD1. V dropped 3 bases and J dropped 7; count of bases not matched to a gene: 6. CDR3 length: 15 amino acids. In germline, CDR1 is KGHDR, CDR2 SFDVKD. The CDR3 spells CATSDRDRAGNEQFF. The CDR3 nucleotides read TGTGCCACCAGTGATAGGGACAGGGCCGGGAATGAGCAGTTCTTC.

DNA for the CDR3: TGCAGCGTTGAGGGGTGGGGGCCCACTGAAGCTTTCTTT. Translation gives CSVEGWGPTEAFF. The chain combines TRBV29-1 with TRBJ1-1; the D gene is possibly TRBD1 (6 bases). The germline CDR1 and CDR2 sequences are SQVTM and ANQGSEA. Trimming took off 3 bases at V and 4 bases at J, with 12 bases between the two ends. The CDR3 has 13 residues.

The rearrangement uses TRBV5-1 and TRBJ2-6; 9 bases map to TRBD1. This CDR3 spans 17 amino acids. Germline V gives CDR1 SGHRS, CDR2 YFSETQ. V lost 1 base and J lost 1; bases outside the gene matches: 3. The CDR3 DNA sequence: TGCGCCAGCAGCTTGTGGGACAGGGCTTCTGGGGCCAACGTCCTGACTTTC. As protein: CASSLWDRASGANVLTF.

This clonotype has more than one count but fewer than ten. V is TRBV12-3 or TRBV12-4 and J is TRBJ2-3; D is perhaps TRBD1 (6 bases). The CDR3 has 12 residues. Trimming took 7 bases from V and 10 from J, leaving 15 bases between them. CDR3: CASNSQGEAQYF. The CDR3 region has the DNA TGTGCCAGCAACTCACAGGGAGAAGCGCAGTATTTT.

This clonotype was counted a few times. This chain connects TRBV11-2 to TRBJ2-4; a possible D gene is TRBD2 (5 bases). Germline V gene data show CDR1 as SGHAT and CDR2 as FQNNGV. The CDR3 covers 14 residues. V was pared by 0 bases and J by 7 bases, with 10 bases between. CDR3 in amino acids: CASSLETRGNIQYF. Written as DNA, the CDR3 is TGTGCCAGCAGCTTAGAGACGAGAGGGAACATTCAGTACTTC.

The gene calls are TRBV9 and TRBJ2-1; D is ambiguous. This CDR3 has 13 amino acids. Looked up from germline, CDR1 is SGDLS and CDR2 is YYNGEE. Trimming removed 1 base at V and 9 bases at J, with 11 bases between. The CDR3 region has the DNA TGTGCCAGCAGCGTACTTGTCTTTGGTGAGCAGTTCTTC. Its protein is CASSVLVFGEQFF.

The chain's CDR3 is CASSLTSGTVSEQYF. Written as DNA, the CDR3 is TGTGCCAGCAGTTTAACCTCCGGGACGGTTTCCGAGCAGTACTTC. V usage is TRBV27 and J usage is TRBJ2-7, with D perhaps matching TRBD1 or TRBD2 (5 bases each). This CDR3 has 15 amino acids. V was cut by 2 bases and J by 6 bases, with 17 bases left in between. Germline V gene lookup returns CDR1 MNHEY and CDR2 SMNVEV (reference sequence).

CDR3 sequence: CASSESGNTAMNQPQHF. CDR3 nucleotides: TGCGCCAGCAGTGAGTCGGGTAACACAGCGATGAATCAGCCCCAGCATTTT. J is TRBJ1-5 and V is TRBV10-2; D unresolved. Germline V gene lookup returns CDR1 WSHSY and CDR2 SAAADI. V lost 0 bases, J lost 4 bases, and 16 bases lay in between. The CDR3 totals 17 residues.

This clonotype was seen more than once but under ten times. This chain connects TRBV20-1 to TRBJ2-1; D is perhaps TRBD2 (7 bases). The germline V and J ends were trimmed by 2 bases and 3 bases, with 17 bases remaining between them. Germline CDR1 and CDR2: DFQATT and SNEGSKA (reference sequence). There are 16 residues in the CDR3. The CDR3 sequence: CSARRGAGGLYNEQFF. The CDR3 bases are TGCAGTGCTAGAAGGGGGGCCGGGGGGCTCTACAATGAGCAGTTCTTC.

The chain joins TRBV6-4 to TRBJ2-2; D gene unclear. Trimming took off 6 bases at V and 6 bases at J, with 14 bases between the two ends. The CDR3 is 14 amino acids. Germline CDR1 MRHNA, CDR2 SNTAGT. For the CDR3, the DNA is TGTGCCAGCAGCCCACGATCCACCGCCGGGGAGCTGTTTTTT. Its translation: CASSPRSTAGELFF.

This clonotype was detected ten times or more. The gene calls are TRBV27 and TRBJ2-1; possible D gene TRBD2, 5 bases. The CDR3 is made up of 16 amino acids. Germline loops: CDR1 MNHEY, CDR2 SMNVEV (reference sequence). V lost 4 bases to trimming and J lost 3 bases, with 16 bases between them. The CDR3 DNA reads TGTGCCAGCAGTTCCAGTAGGGCGGAGGTCTACAATGAGCAGTTCTTC. Protein product: CASSSSRAEVYNEQFF.

The chain joins TRBV4-1 to TRBJ1-5; perhaps TRBD1 as D (6 bases). V dropped 2 bases and J dropped 6 bases, with 17 bases sitting between them. This CDR3 contains 16 residues. The germline V gene has CDR1 MGHRA and CDR2 YSYEKL. The CDR3 sequence: CASSQPGQAAGQPQHF. The DNA for the CDR3 is TGCGCCAGCAGCCAACCGGGACAAGCCGCGGGTCAGCCCCAGCATTTT.

This clonotype appeared a few times. This chain joins TRBV10-3 and TRBJ2-5, with TRBD2 matching over 7 bases. The CDR3 covers 15 residues. Germline CDR1 is ENHRY and CDR2 is SYGVKD. V lost 3 bases, J lost 1 base, and 5 bases stayed unmatched. DNA for the CDR3: TGTGCCATCAGTGAACGGAGGGAGGGCCAAGAGACCCAGTACTTC. This sequence encodes CAISERREGQETQYF.

A single count supports this clonotype. This chain connects TRBV18 to TRBJ2-7; maybe TRBD2 (5 bases). Germline V gene lookup returns CDR1 KGHSH and CDR2 LQKENI. The CDR3 is 15 residues long. V lost 4 bases, J lost 3 bases, and 16 bases lay in between. CDR3 in amino acids: CASSQDYAAGYEQYF. The CDR3 DNA reads as TGTGCCAGCTCACAAGACTACGCCGCGGGCTACGAGCAGTACTTC. The variable domain in full, completed from reference TRBV18 and TRBJ2-7, reads NAGVMQNPRHLVRRRGQEARLRCSPMKGHSHVYWYRQLPEEGLKFMVYLQKENIIDESGMPKERFSAEFPKEGPSILRIQQVVRGDSAAYFCASSQDYAAGYEQYFGPGTRLTVT.

This chain connects TRBV6-5 to TRBJ2-5; 10 nucleotides align to TRBD2. CDR3 length: 16 residues. Per the germline V gene, CDR1 is MNHEY and CDR2 is SVGAGI. The V gene end was trimmed by 2 bases and the J gene end by 2 bases; junction bases not matched to a gene: 5. CDR3: CASSYGLAGEQETQYF. The CDR3 DNA reads as TGTGCCAGCAGTTACGGGCTAGCGGGGGAACAAGAGACCCAGTACTTC.

The CDR3 reads CASSAASGSHNEQFF. CDR3 coding DNA: TGTGCCAGCAGCGCCGCTAGCGGGAGCCACAATGAGCAGTTCTTC. The chain employs TRBV7-3 and TRBJ2-1; 10 bases match TRBD2. After removal of 5 bases from V and 5 bases from J, the junction contained 6 bases not matched to a gene. The CDR3 covers 15 residues. Germline CDR1 SGHTA, CDR2 FQGTGA. The variable domain in full, completed from reference TRBV7-3 and TRBJ2-1, reads GAGVSQTPSNKVTEKGKYVELRCDPISGHTALYWYRQSLGQGPEFLIYFQGTGAADDSGLPNDRFFAVRPEGSVSTLKIQRTERGDSAVYLCASSAASGSHNEQFFGPGTRLTVL.

This clonotype was detected only a few times. The rearrangement joins TRBV20-1 to TRBJ2-1; TRBD2 matches at 8 bases. The CDR3 runs 16 residues. The V gene end was trimmed by 3 bases and the J gene end by 5 bases; junction bases not matched to a gene: 12. From germline, CDR1 is DFQATT and CDR2 SNEGSKA (reference sequence). CDR3 coding DNA: TGCAGTGCTAGGGGGGGAGTTAGCGGGGTGAACAATGAGCAGTTCTTC. This gives the protein CSARGGVSGVNNEQFF.

The chain joins TRBV12-5 to TRBJ2-1; 7 bases match TRBD2. The CDR3 is 14 amino acids. J was trimmed by 5 bases and V by 7 bases; bases with no gene match: 8. The V gene's germline CDR1 is LGHNT and CDR2 FRNRAP. The CDR3 nucleotides are TGTGCTAGTGAGGGGAGCGGGACTAACAATGAGCAGTTCTTC. It is translated as CASEGSGTNNEQFF. The full variable domain, in which reference TRBV12-5 and TRBJ2-1 provide the parts outside the CDR3, is DARVTQTPRHKVTEMGQEVTMRCQPILGHNTVFWYRQTMMQGLELLAYFRNRAPLDDSGMPKDRFSAEMPDATLATLKIQPSEPRDSAVYFCASEGSGTNNEQFFGPGTRLTVL.

The genes are TRBV7-9 and TRBJ1-6; a possible D gene is TRBD1 (6 bases). Germline V lookup: CDR1 SEHNR, CDR2 FQNEAQ (reference sequence). Trimming removed 4 bases at V and 5 bases at J, with 12 bases between. The CDR3 has 15 residues. CDR3 region: CASSSSGVNNSPLHF. The DNA of the CDR3 is TGTGCCAGCAGCTCATCAGGGGTAAATAATTCACCCCTCCACTTT.

This clonotype came up a few times. The chain employs TRBV29-1 and TRBJ2-7; either TRBD1 or TRBD2 may supply D (5 bases each). Per the germline V gene, CDR1 is SQVTM and CDR2 is ANQGSEA. The CDR3 extends over 12 amino acids. V gave up 7 bases and J gave up 2 bases, with 12 bases separating them. CDR3: CSGMRGAYEQYF. The CDR3 DNA is TGCAGCGGCATGAGAGGGGCCTACGAGCAGTACTTC.

Only a few counts were recorded for this clonotype. This chain joins TRBV20-1 and TRBJ2-3; TRBD2 aligns across 7 bases. There are 14 residues in the CDR3. The V segment lost 6 bases and the J segment 5 bases; nucleotides outside the gene matches: 11. CDR1 is DFQATT, CDR2 SNEGSKA, per germline (reference sequence). In nucleotides, the CDR3 is TGCAGTGCCCGCCAGGGAGGGCAGATAGATACGCAGTATTTT. It yields the protein CSARQGGQIDTQYF.